These T cell receptor beta chains were read from a single sample in a study of cytomegalovirus exposure and HLA in healthy donors. The protocol was immunoSEQ multiplex PCR, while the TCRdb copy is restricted to in-frame clones and leaves out a portion. The sample shows more than 140,000 clones, approximately 88% of them seen only once. Sequencing used PBMCs. These receptors were obtained from a woman between 18 and 29 years old in good health and CMV-seropositive. The CDR3 runs from the conserved cysteine through the conserved F or W. A D gene is named only where the DNA matches it firmly. For some rows the clone size is stated as once, few or many, or as a class when expanded; others skip it.

clone size	V gene	J gene	D gene	CDR3 protein	CDR3 DNA
-	TRBV5-1	TRBJ2-7	-	CASSSVQGSDEQYF	TGCGCCAGCAGCTCGGTCCAGGGTTCGGACGAGCAGTACTTC
-	TRBV11-1	TRBJ1-5	-	CASSPRGSNQPQHF	TGTGCCAGCAGCCCAAGGGGAAGCAATCAGCCCCAGCATTTT
once	TRBV14	TRBJ2-5	-	CASSQLGEETQYF	TGTGCCAGCAGTCAACTAGGGGAAGAGACCCAGTACTTC
once	TRBV9	TRBJ1-2	-	CASSARTDYGYTF	TGTGCCAGCAGCGCGAGGACAGACTATGGCTACACCTTC
-	TRBV20-1	TRBJ2-5	TRBD1	CSTDREETQYF	TGCAGTACGGACAGGGAAGAGACCCAGTACTTC
-	TRBV19	TRBJ2-2	-	CASSMKRISTGELFF	TGTGCCAGTAGTATGAAGCGGATCTCCACCGGGGAGCTGTTTTTT
-	TRBV25-1	TRBJ2-1	TRBD2	CASSESAEEREGDNEQFF	TGTGCCAGCAGTGAATCGGCTGAGGAGCGGGAGGGTGACAATGAGCAGTTCTTC
-	TRBV7-9	TRBJ2-1	TRBD2	CASSLVQGGAGGPSVEQFF	TGTGCCAGCAGCTTAGTTCAGGGTGGCGCGGGAGGGCCTTCCGTTGAGCAGTTCTTC
once	TRBV10-1	TRBJ1-1	-	CASSPGNPAFF	TGCGCCAGCAGCCCGGGAAACCCAGCTTTCTTT
-	TRBV6-5	TRBJ2-7	TRBD1	CASSNRGYEQYF	TGTGCCAGCAGTAACAGGGGCTACGAGCAGTACTTC
-	TRBV6-6	TRBJ1-2	TRBD1	CASSGKGQGAHNGYTF	TGTGCCAGCAGTGGGAAAGGACAGGGGGCTCATAATGGCTACACCTTC
-	TRBV4-1	TRBJ2-1	TRBD2	CASSFSGSDNEQFF	TGCGCCAGCAGCTTTAGCGGGAGTGACAATGAGCAGTTCTTC
once	TRBV5-1	TRBJ1-4	-	CASSLDRGGANEKLFF	TGCGCCAGCAGCTTGGATCGCGGGGGAGCTAATGAAAAACTGTTTTTT
-	TRBV4-1	TRBJ2-3	TRBD1	CASSQVLLRAGGPTDTQYF	TGCGCCAGCAGCCAAGTATTATTGCGGGCAGGGGGCCCCACAGATACGCAGTATTTT
few	TRBV7-4	TRBJ2-7	TRBD2	CASSSRMIAGTYEQYF	TGTGCCAGCAGCTCCCGTATGATAGCGGGGACCTACGAGCAGTACTTC
-	TRBV27	TRBJ2-1	-	CANLDDKSYNEQFF	TGTGCCAACCTCGACGACAAGTCCTACAATGAGCAGTTCTTC
once	TRBV5-1	TRBJ2-7	TRBD2	CASSLGLAGVHEQYF	TGCGCCAGCAGCTTGGGGCTAGCGGGAGTCCACGAGCAGTACTTC
-	TRBV10-1	TRBJ2-1	TRBD2	CASSETGTRSYNEQFF	TGCGCCAGCAGTGAGACCGGGACTAGATCCTACAATGAGCAGTTCTTC
-	TRBV4-3	TRBJ2-3	TRBD2	CASSQAELRLAGGPIDSDTQYF	TGCGCCAGCAGCCAAGCCGAATTAAGACTAGCGGGAGGGCCCATCGATTCAGATACGCAGTATTTT
-	TRBV7-2	TRBJ2-2	-	CASSSARSGELFF	TGTGCCAGCAGCTCCGCTCGGAGCGGGGAGCTGTTTTTT
-	TRBV10-3	TRBJ1-1	TRBD1	CAISESPDRAEAEAFF	TGTGCCATCAGTGAGTCTCCGGACAGGGCGGAGGCTGAAGCTTTCTTT
-	TRBV6-6	TRBJ2-1	TRBD2	CATSLTSGAYNEQFF	TGTGCCACCTCCTTAACTAGCGGAGCCTACAATGAGCAGTTCTTC
-	TRBV9	TRBJ2-2	-	CASSVARGGTGELFF	TGTGCCAGCAGCGTAGCCAGGGGTGGCACCGGGGAGCTGTTTTTT
-	TRBV11-3	TRBJ2-7	TRBD1	CASTTTGLYEQYF	TGTGCCAGCACCACGACAGGGTTGTACGAGCAGTACTTC
-	TRBV5-1	TRBJ2-5	-	CASSPGAQTGRPQETQYF	TGCGCCAGCAGCCCTGGAGCCCAGACAGGGAGGCCCCAAGAGACCCAGTACTTC
-	TRBV30	TRBJ2-7	-	CAWKGQGSSYEQYF	TGTGCCTGGAAGGGTCAAGGGAGCTCCTACGAGCAGTACTTC
-	TRBV5-1	TRBJ1-1	-	CASSLDRTNTEAFF	TGCGCCAGCAGCTTGGACAGAACGAACACTGAAGCTTTCTTT
-	TRBV6-5	TRBJ2-1	-	CASSRRYNEQFF	TGTGCCAGCAGCCGCCGGTATAATGAGCAGTTCTTC
once	TRBV12-2	TRBJ2-1	-	CASRLLTTYLNEQFF	TGTGCAAGTCGCTTGCTAACTACTTACCTTAATGAGCAGTTCTTC
-	TRBV19	TRBJ1-4	-	CATQTALNEKLFF	TGTGCCACTCAGACAGCGCTTAATGAAAAACTGTTTTTT
-	TRBV28	TRBJ1-4	-	CASSLISGGGNEKLFF	TGTGCCAGCAGTTTAATCTCTGGGGGCGGAAATGAAAAACTGTTTTTT
-	TRBV6-1	TRBJ2-5	-	CASSGKLGQETQYF	TGTGCCAGCAGTGGAAAACTAGGCCAAGAGACCCAGTACTTC
-	TRBV9	TRBJ2-1	-	CASSAPLAVLDEQFF	TGTGCCAGCAGCGCCCCATTAGCGGTCTTGGATGAGCAGTTCTTC
-	TRBV30	TRBJ2-2	TRBD2	CAWRLVAGTTGELFF	TGTGCCTGGAGACTGGTAGCGGGGACCACCGGGGAGCTGTTTTTT
-	TRBV5-1	TRBJ2-3	TRBD1	CASRKDRDTDTQYF	TGCGCCAGCAGAAAGGACAGGGACACAGATACGCAGTATTTT
-	TRBV13	TRBJ1-2	TRBD1	CASSRGTGGMEDGYTF	TGTGCCAGCAGCAGGGGGACAGGGGGTATGGAGGATGGCTACACCTTC
-	TRBV5-4	TRBJ2-3	-	CASSLGAVTDTQYF	TGTGCCAGCAGCTTAGGAGCGGTGACAGATACGCAGTATTTT
-	TRBV11-2	TRBJ2-7	-	CASSLRGETYEQYF	TGTGCCAGCAGCTTACGCGGGGAGACCTACGAGCAGTACTTC
many	TRBV6-4	TRBJ2-1	TRBD2	CASSDSSGSYNEQFF	TGTGCCAGCAGTGACTCTAGCGGGAGCTACAATGAGCAGTTCTTC
-	TRBV4-3	TRBJ2-7	-	CASSQAGGTSSYEQYF	TGCGCCAGCAGCCAAGCGGGCGGGACGAGCTCCTACGAGCAGTACTTC
-	TRBV7-2	TRBJ2-7	-	CASKKTGTSLYEQYF	TGTGCCAGCAAGAAAACCGGGACTTCTCTCTACGAGCAGTACTTC
-	TRBV9	TRBJ2-5	TRBD2	CASSGNPGLAGETQYF	TGTGCCAGCAGCGGCAACCCGGGACTAGCGGGAGAGACCCAGTACTTC
-	TRBV15	TRBJ2-3	TRBD1	CATSRPYTGGVPLFTDTQYF	TGTGCCACCAGCAGACCCTATACAGGGGGCGTACCCCTCTTCACAGATACGCAGTATTTT
once	TRBV11-3	TRBJ2-7	TRBD2	CASSLGLAGPYEQYF	TGTGCCAGCAGCTTAGGACTAGCGGGACCCTACGAGCAGTACTTC
-	TRBV29-1	TRBJ2-1	TRBD2	CSVGTSGNYNEQFF	TGCAGCGTTGGGACTAGCGGAAACTACAATGAGCAGTTCTTC
-	TRBV28	TRBJ2-5	-	CASSYLQETQYF	TGTGCCAGCAGTTACTTACAAGAGACCCAGTACTTC
-	TRBV11-2	TRBJ2-3	TRBD2	CASSVGTSGTDTQYF	TGTGCCAGCAGCGTCGGGACTAGCGGCACAGATACGCAGTATTTT
-	TRBV11-3	TRBJ1-1	TRBD1	CASSQTGGEAFF	TGTGCCAGCAGCCAGACAGGGGGTGAAGCTTTCTTT
-	TRBV5-1	TRBJ2-5	TRBD2	CASSLAALAVFQETQYF	TGCGCCAGCAGCTTGGCCGCACTAGCGGTTTTTCAAGAGACCCAGTACTTC
-	TRBV2	TRBJ2-5	TRBD1	CATHYVQGALETQYF	TGTGCCACCCATTACGTGCAGGGGGCTTTGGAGACCCAGTACTTC
-	TRBV11-2	TRBJ1-2	-	CASSLDPQALKGYTF	TGTGCCAGCAGCTTAGATCCCCAGGCCTTGAAGGGCTACACCTTC
-	TRBV30	TRBJ1-2	TRBD1	CAWTLDRGFYGYTF	TGTGCCTGGACCCTGGACAGGGGCTTCTATGGCTACACCTTC
-	TRBV11-3	TRBJ1-1	-	CASSSGSWAFF	TGTGCCAGCAGCTCGGGGTCATGGGCTTTCTTT